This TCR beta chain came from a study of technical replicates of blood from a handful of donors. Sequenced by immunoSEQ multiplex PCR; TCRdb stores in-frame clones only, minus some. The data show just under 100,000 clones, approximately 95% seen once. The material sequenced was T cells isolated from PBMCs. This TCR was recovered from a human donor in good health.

The DNA of the CDR3 is TGTGCCAGCCAGGGGACAGTAGTTAACACCATATATTTT. This encodes CASQGTVVNTIYF. This chain connects TRBV25-1 to TRBJ1-3; 7 bases are a match to TRBD1. The CDR3 sequence is 13 residues long. Germline lookup yields CDR1 MGHDK and CDR2 SYGVNS. The ends lost 8 bases at V and 7 bases at J; junction bases unmatched: 8.